This entry lists 15 T cell receptor beta chains sequenced from one sample in a study of neurological immune-mediated disorders (dated by TCRdb to about 2019). Library prep was done by 5' RACE. Sequencer: Illumina HiSeq 2500. The public sequencing data were trimmed at Q25 with fastp and processed into clonotypes with MiXCR by TCRdb, which kept only in-frame beta chains. Entries that share a CDR3 protein sequence are merged under the most common genes and DNA. For this sample there are tens of thousands of distinct CDR3 sequences; 10% to 13% appear just once. The ten largest clones take up around 2% of the sample. Sequencing input: PBMCs. The source of these receptors is a man aged 35 to 55 in good health.

This clonotype has only a few counts. The V call is TRBV20-1, the J call TRBJ2-1; D not certain. Germline assignment: CDR1 DFQATT and CDR2 SNEGSKA (reference sequence). Trimming removed 8 bases from V and 6 bases from J, with 14 bases in between. CDR3 length equals 12 residues. The CDR3 spells CSRVSNFNEQFF. CDR3 coding DNA: TGCAGTAGGGTGAGCAACTTCAATGAGCAGTTCTTC.

This clonotype came up many times. V gene TRBV9 combines with J gene TRBJ2-1; TRBD2 aligns across 11 bases. Unmatched junction bases numbered 4, after V lost 2 bases and J lost 0 bases. Germline V CDR1 and CDR2: SGDLS, YYNGEE. The CDR3 consists of 17 residues. The DNA for the CDR3 is TGTGCCAGCAGCGTCAGTAGCGGGGGGGCCTCCTACAATGAGCAGTTCTTC. This codes for CASSVSSGGASYNEQFF.

The chain links TRBV29-1 to TRBJ2-1; TRBD2 aligns across 7 bases. Unmatched junction bases numbered 9, after V lost 7 bases and J lost 9 bases. The germline V gene has CDR1 SQVTM and CDR2 ANQGSEA. CDR3 size: 12 residues. CDR3 in amino acids: CSADPGGTEQFF. CDR3 nucleotide sequence: TGCAGCGCTGACCCGGGAGGCACTGAGCAGTTCTTC.

This clonotype was detected only a few times. The chain carries TRBV7-2 and TRBJ1-2; D is unclear. The ends were cut back, 5 bases at V and 5 bases at J, with 18 bases in the middle. CDR3 length: 15 amino acids. Germline-derived CDR1 and CDR2 are SGHTA and FQGNSA. In nucleotides, the CDR3 is TGTGCCAGCAGCACTGACGGCGCTGGAGGGTATGGCTACACCTTC. It codes for CASSTDGAGGYGYTF.

The table lists this clonotype with many counts. The gene calls are TRBV20-1 and TRBJ2-7; D is possibly TRBD1 (6 bases). There are 15 residues in the CDR3. V was clipped by 3 bases and J by 3 bases, with 18 bases between them. The germline gives CDR1 DFQATT, CDR2 SNEGSKA (reference sequence). CDR3 DNA: TGCAGTGCTAGTACCCCTCGAGGACAGAACTACGAGCAGTACTTC. Amino acids: CSASTPRGQNYEQYF.

This clonotype has a count of ten or more. The chain uses TRBV20-1 and TRBJ1-5; unclear D gene. Germline CDR1 DFQATT, CDR2 SNEGSKA (reference sequence). CDR3 length: 15 amino acids. The V end lost 0 bases, the J end lost 0 bases, and 9 bases lay between the germline ends. CDR3 protein: CSARDKGVSNQPQHF. In DNA form, the CDR3 reads TGCAGTGCTAGAGATAAGGGAGTTAGCAATCAGCCCCAGCATTTT.

This clonotype appeared many times. The chain has TRBV11-2 and TRBJ2-1; TRBD2 matches at 10 bases. The CDR3 sequence is 16 residues long. The V segment lost 5 bases and the J segment 10 bases; nucleotides outside the gene matches: 14. Germline V CDR1 and CDR2: SGHAT, FQNNGV. In nucleotides, the CDR3 is TGTGCCAGCAGCCCCGCCCGGCTAGCGGGAGTAGGCGAGCAGTTCTTC. This codes for CASSPARLAGVGEQFF.

At least ten counts were recorded for this clonotype. V gene TRBV12-3 or TRBV12-4 combines with J gene TRBJ2-1; D remains unclear. The CDR3 is made up of 15 amino acids. With 6 bases removed from V and 4 bases from J, the gap between germline ends came to 16 bases. CDR3 nucleotides: TGTGCCAGCAGCTACCGACAAGGCTCATACAATGAGCAGTTCTTC. Its translation is CASSYRQGSYNEQFF.

The rearrangement uses TRBV14 and TRBJ2-5; no reliable D call. Trimming took 8 bases from V and 4 from J, leaving 11 bases between them. Looked up from germline, CDR1 is SGHDN and CDR2 is FVKESK. This CDR3 contains 12 residues. CDR3 in amino acids: CASGPTLETQYF. The CDR3 coding sequence is TGTGCCAGCGGCCCCACTCTAGAGACCCAGTACTTC. Combining the CDR3 with reference TRBV14 and TRBJ2-5 gives the whole variable domain EAGVTQFPSHSVIEKGQTVTLRCDPISGHDNLYWYRRVMGKEIKFLLHFVKESKQDESGMPNNRFLAERTGGTYSTLKVQPAELEDSGVYFCASGPTLETQYFGPGTRLLVL.

In its sample, this clonotype was seen many times. V and J are TRBV18 and TRBJ1-4; D is unresolved. Trimming stripped 3 bases from V and 0 bases from J, with 14 bases between. The germline CDR1 and CDR2 sequences are KGHSH and LQKENI. The CDR3 is 17 amino acids. CDR3 loop: CASSPQDSTATNEKLFF. CDR3 in DNA: TGTGCCAGCTCACCGCAGGACTCCACCGCAACTAATGAAAAACTGTTTTTT.

This clonotype was detected ten times or more. The chain recombines TRBV7-9 with TRBJ2-2; unclear D gene. Germline CDR1 reads SEHNR; CDR2 reads FQNEAQ (reference sequence). V was clipped by 8 bases and J by 4 bases, with 8 bases between them. The CDR3 contains 12 residues. CDR3 in DNA: TGTGCCAGCCGTGACTCCACCGGGGAGCTGTTTTTT. This gives the protein CASRDSTGELFF.

In this sample, this clonotype turned up many times. J is TRBJ1-5 and V is TRBV5-1; the D gene is possibly TRBD1 (5 bases). The V gene lost 0 bases and the J gene lost 5 bases, with 12 bases spanning the gap. The CDR3 runs to 15 residues. CDR1 is SGHRS and CDR2 is YFSETQ in the germline V gene. In nucleotides, the CDR3 is TGCGCCAGCAGCTTGGCGGGGCAGGGAGATCAGCCCCAGCATTTT. Its translation: CASSLAGQGDQPQHF.

This clonotype appeared a few times. The genes are TRBV5-1 and TRBJ1-1; possibly TRBD1 for D (5 bases). Germline CDR1 is SGHRS and CDR2 is YFSETQ. The CDR3 is 15 amino acids. Trimming cost V 4 bases and J 3 bases, with 16 bases left between them. This CDR3 reads CASSVAPGRDTEAFF. DNA of the CDR3: TGCGCCAGCAGCGTCGCCCCAGGGCGGGACACTGAAGCTTTCTTT.

This clonotype was counted ten times or more. The V and J genes are TRBV9 and TRBJ2-3; 9 nucleotides agree with TRBD2. Per germline, CDR1 SGDLS and CDR2 YYNGEE. The V segment lost 0 bases and the J segment 4 bases; nucleotides outside the gene matches: 6. This CDR3 spans 16 amino acids. As DNA, the CDR3 is TGTGCCAGCAGCGTAGAGGCTAGCGGGGCCTCAGATACGCAGTATTTT. It yields the protein CASSVEASGASDTQYF.

There are many counts of this clonotype. The chain carries TRBV29-1 and TRBJ2-7; D is perhaps TRBD1 or TRBD2 (5 bases each). The V end was cut by 1 base, the J end by 3 bases, with 22 bases between. The CDR3 has 17 residues. In germline, CDR1 is SQVTM, CDR2 ANQGSEA. CDR3 region: CSVEGEGSGKHLYEQYF. As DNA, the CDR3 is TGCAGCGTTGAAGGCGAGGGGTCAGGGAAACATCTCTACGAGCAGTACTTC.